Given below is one T cell receptor (beta chain) in context. Its specificity is unknown. The method was immunoSEQ multiplex PCR; TCRdb's version includes in-frame clones alone and lacks a portion of them. In the table there are about 76,000 clones, 94% of which are singletons. The CDR3 loop spans 16 amino acids. Germline V gene sequence: CDR1 SGHDN, CDR2 FVKESK. The V segment lost 5 bases and the J segment 3 bases; nucleotides outside the gene matches: 13. The data are from a study of cytomegalovirus exposure and HLA in healthy donors. The study, taken as a whole, reports: A few CMV-associated chains were confirmed in vitro to be specific for CMV antigens. For most TCR sequences rarity was the rule, although some public TCRs occurred in many donors. The classifier was said to identify cytomegalovirus status with high specificity and sensitivity.

The TCR originated in a young woman in good health and CMV-seronegative. Sequencing used PBMCs. V is TRBV14 and J is TRBJ2-7, with TRBD1 matching over 7 bases. As DNA, the CDR3 is TGTGCCAGCAGCGGCCGGGACAGCAAACACTACTACGAGCAGTACTTC. Its translation is CASSGRDSKHYYEQYF.